The 11 T cell receptor beta chains listed next were all sequenced from one sample in a study of T-cell reconstitution after alpha-beta-depleted transplantation in children. Researchers prepared the TCRbeta library using unique molecular identifiers, the study reports. TCRdb ran MiXCR on the PCR reads and lists one entry per CDR3 protein. This sample has 600,000 to 700,000 distinct CDR3 sequences, with roughly 15% found just once. Sequencing was performed on PBMCs from the stem cell graft donor, taken from the stem cell graft. Receptors originate from a human donor who donated a stem cell graft to a child with acute myeloid leukemia.

The gene calls are TRBV7-2 and TRBJ2-7; no reliable D call. This CDR3 region has 16 residues. Trimming stripped 5 bases from V and 2 bases from J, with 19 bases between. CDR1 SGHTA and CDR2 FQGNSA come from the germline V gene. CDR3 loop: CASSPAGGLPPYEQYF. The CDR3 DNA reads TGTGCCAGCAGCCCAGCCGGTGGGCTTCCCCCCTACGAGCAGTACTTC.

This clonotype came up many times. The chain employs TRBV7-2 and TRBJ2-7, with D tentatively TRBD1 (6 bases). Per the germline V gene, CDR1 is SGHTA and CDR2 is FQGNSA. The CDR3 runs 15 residues. V shed 5 bases and J shed 0 bases, with 14 bases lying between them. CDR3 DNA: TGTGCCAGCAGCCAGTACCGGGACAACTCCTACGAGCAGTACTTC. It yields the protein CASSQYRDNSYEQYF.

This clonotype occurred many times. In DNA form, the CDR3 reads TGTGCCAGCAGTTTGGACCGATCTTCGTTTTGTTTGTTCTTC. Translated: CASSLDRSSFCLFF. The V and J genes are TRBV12-3 or TRBV12-4 and TRBJ2-1; D remains unclear. With 3 bases removed from V and 15 bases from J, the gap between germline ends came to 21 bases. This CDR3 comprises 14 residues.

The chain uses TRBV11-1 and TRBJ2-1; TRBD1 is a possible D gene (5 bases). This CDR3 has 18 residues. Trimming cost V 5 bases and J 3 bases, with 23 bases left between them. Germline V gene data show CDR1 as SGHAT and CDR2 as FQDESV (reference sequence). CDR3 in DNA: TGTGCCAGCAGCGTTAGATTGTTGGGGCCCATGCTCTACAATGAGCAGTTCTTC. Translation: CASSVRLLGPMLYNEQFF.

Ten or more counts support this clonotype. The CDR3 region has the DNA TGCAGTGCTAGGCCAGGGACAGGGGGGGGTCAGCCCCAGCATTTT. Protein product: CSARPGTGGGQPQHF. This chain joins TRBV20-1 and TRBJ1-5, with 11 bases lining up with TRBD1. V lost 3 bases to trimming and J lost 6 bases; unmatched junction nucleotides: 7. The V gene's germline CDR1 is DFQATT and CDR2 SNEGSKA (reference sequence). The CDR3 sequence is 15 residues long.

Worth noting for this clonotype: A read error may be the cause here, since a much bigger clone is one base away. The rearrangement links TRBV6-5 to TRBJ2-3, with 7 bases lining up with TRBD2. Unmatched junction bases numbered 4, after V lost 2 bases and J lost 2 bases. The CDR3 totals 15 residues. Per germline, CDR1 MNHEY and CDR2 SVGAGI. CDR3 coding DNA: TGTGCCAGCAGTTACCGGGACTACACCACAGATACGCAGTATTTT. Its protein product is CASSYRDYTTDTQYF.

This clonotype came up a few times. The chain is built from TRBV20-1 and TRBJ2-1; D uncertain. The CDR3 sequence is 13 residues long. From germline, CDR1 is DFQATT and CDR2 SNEGSKA (reference sequence). Trimming removed 1 base from V and 4 bases from J, with 8 bases in between. CDR3 coding DNA: TGCAGTGCTAGAGGTCGAGAATACAATGAGCAGTTCTTC. Protein: CSARGREYNEQFF.

This clonotype has just a few counts. This chain joins TRBV7-9 and TRBJ1-3; D unclear. Trimming took off 2 bases at V and 8 bases at J, with 10 bases between the two ends. Germline CDR1 and CDR2: SEHNR and FQNEAQ (reference sequence). The CDR3 is made up of 13 amino acids. The CDR3 coding sequence is TGTGCCAGCAGCTTAAATCCGGCGGACACCATATATTTT. It yields the protein CASSLNPADTIYF.

This chain links TRBV5-1 with TRBJ1-5; tentative D call: TRBD1 (6 bases). Trimming cost V 5 bases and J 0 bases, with 12 bases left between them. CDR1 is SGHRS, CDR2 YFSETQ, per germline. The CDR3 spans 15 residues. CDR3 residues: CASRPDSNSNQPQHF. The CDR3 coding sequence is TGCGCCAGCAGGCCGGACAGTAATAGCAATCAGCCCCAGCATTTT.

This clonotype was picked up many times. The rearrangement uses TRBV20-1 and TRBJ2-7, with D maybe TRBD1 (6 bases). The germline CDR1 and CDR2 sequences are DFQATT and SNEGSKA (reference sequence). The CDR3 runs to 11 residues. Trimming removed 4 bases from V and 5 bases from J, with 9 bases in between. CDR3 sequence reads: CSAISGDEQYF. DNA for the CDR3: TGCAGTGCTATCTCAGGGGACGAGCAGTACTTC.

This clonotype was detected only a few times. The chain employs TRBV20-1 and TRBJ1-4; D uncertain. Germline loops: CDR1 DFQATT, CDR2 SNEGSKA (reference sequence). CDR3 length equals 14 residues. V shed 6 bases and J shed 7 bases, with 18 bases lying between them. CDR3 amino acids: CSAPLYSVGEKLFF. In DNA form, the CDR3 reads TGCAGTGCGCCCCTCTATTCGGTTGGTGAAAAACTGTTTTTT.